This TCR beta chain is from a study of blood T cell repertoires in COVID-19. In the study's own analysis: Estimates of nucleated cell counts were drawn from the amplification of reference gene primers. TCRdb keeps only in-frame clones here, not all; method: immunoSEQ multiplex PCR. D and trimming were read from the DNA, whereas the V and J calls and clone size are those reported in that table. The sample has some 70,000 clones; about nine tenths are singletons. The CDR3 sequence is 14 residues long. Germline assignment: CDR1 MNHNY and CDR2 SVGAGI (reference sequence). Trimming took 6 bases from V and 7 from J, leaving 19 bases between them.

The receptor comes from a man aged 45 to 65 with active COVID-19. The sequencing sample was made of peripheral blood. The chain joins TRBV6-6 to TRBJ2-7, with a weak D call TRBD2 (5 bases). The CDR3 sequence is CASSPTGVAREQYF. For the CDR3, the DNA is TGTGCCAGCAGCCCGACTGGGGTAGCGCGAGAGCAGTACTTC.